Below, one T cell receptor beta chain is given with its context. Its antigen is currently not known. No much larger clone is present one base from it, and per-base qualities are unavailable. CDR1 and CDR2, looked up from the germline V gene (reference sequence), are LNHDA and SQIVND. Trimming takes 8 bases from V and 0 bases from J, and the germline ends sit 10 bases apart. Spanning cysteine to phenylalanine, the CDR3 consists of 13 amino acids. The only DNA kept is the CDR3, 39 bases in frame from the first base. This record belongs to a study of blood T cell repertoires in COVID-19 (dated by TCRdb to the early 2020s). Broadly, across the study: Samples from collaborators originated in the United States, Italy and Spain and spanned both the acute and convalescent phases of COVID-19. Sample metadata almost always included a de-identified subject ID, COVID-19 status, age in years and sex. Subjects who had been exposed to COVID-19, were actively infected with it, or had recovered from it provided the deeply sampled blood TCRbeta repertoires that made up the dataset. Where available, HLA class I and class II types were obtained from metadata supplied by the sample provider rather than from assay-based typing. The prospective study material was composed of cDNA or gDNA derived from T cells, B-cell-depleted T cells, or PBMCs. The samples were drawn from the first 160 participants of the ongoing ImmuneRACE study and from 1,200 or so subjects provided by 6 global collaborators. The repertoires were released in a freely available public database meant as a resource for research on the immune response to SARS-CoV-2. On the study overall, not on this receptor specifically: The amount of clinical and demographic metadata varied by source and participant and was provided uncurated.

TCRbeta CDR3 regions were amplified from genomic DNA by means of the immunoSEQ Assay, a bias-controlled multiplex PCR. The published analysis was carried out like this. Nucleated cell counts per sample were estimated from amplification of reference gene primers within the assay. To quantify the absolute abundance of each unique TCRbeta CDR3 rearrangement, sequence reads were collapsed and filtered. Productive Simpson clonality was computed per sample as the square root of Simpson's diversity index over productive rearrangements. As stored in TCRdb, this immuneACCESS dataset retains in-frame rearrangements with V and J assigned. A fraction of the clones does not appear; measured against another copy, unresolved V genes explain less than half of the discrepancy, and the remainder lacks a known reason. The DNA gave D and trimming, while V, J and clone size come from that table. In this sample the table shows about 230,000 clones, 80% to 90% of which occur a single time. 11% of the sample is held by the ten biggest clonotypes.

At one collaborating source in Seattle, patients were enrolled during active infection and were followed longitudinally through the course of disease. Whole blood was collected in K2EDTA tubes by collaborating institutions according to the institutions' own protocols. For TCRbeta analysis, collaborators shipped samples as frozen whole blood, isolated PBMCs, or DNA extracted from either of those sample types. The rearranged chain carries TRBV19 and TRBJ1-2; the D gene cannot be resolved reliably. The sequenced sample consisted of peripheral blood. The receptor was derived from a man in his forties or fifties with COVID-19, enrolled during active disease. The CDR3 has the sequence CASRRLSNYGYTF. At the DNA level, the sequence is TGTGCCAGTCGGAGACTGTCTAACTATGGCTACACCTTC.